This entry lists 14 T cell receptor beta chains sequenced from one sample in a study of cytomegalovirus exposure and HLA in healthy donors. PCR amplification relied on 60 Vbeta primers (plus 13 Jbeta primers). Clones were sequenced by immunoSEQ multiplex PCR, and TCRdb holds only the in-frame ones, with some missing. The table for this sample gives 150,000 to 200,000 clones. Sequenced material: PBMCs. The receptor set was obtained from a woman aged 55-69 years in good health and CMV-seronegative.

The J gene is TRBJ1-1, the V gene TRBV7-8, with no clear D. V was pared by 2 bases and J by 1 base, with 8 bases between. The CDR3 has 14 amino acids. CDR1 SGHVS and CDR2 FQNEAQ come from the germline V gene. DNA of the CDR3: TGTGCCAGCAGCTTAACAGCAACGAACACTGAAGCTTTCTTT. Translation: CASSLTATNTEAFF.

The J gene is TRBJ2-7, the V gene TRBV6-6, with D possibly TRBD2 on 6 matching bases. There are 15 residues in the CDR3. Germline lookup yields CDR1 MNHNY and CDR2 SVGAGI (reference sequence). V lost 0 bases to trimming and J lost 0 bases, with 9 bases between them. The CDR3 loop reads CASSYSAGSSYEQYF. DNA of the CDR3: TGTGCCAGCAGTTACTCAGCGGGTAGCTCCTACGAGCAGTACTTC.

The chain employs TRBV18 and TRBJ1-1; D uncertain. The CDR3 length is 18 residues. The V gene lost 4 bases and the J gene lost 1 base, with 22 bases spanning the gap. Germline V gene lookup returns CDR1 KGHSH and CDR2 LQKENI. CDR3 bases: TGTGCCAGCTCACTGGAGGCGAAGGTAGGGATCGGGAACACTGAAGCTTTCTTT. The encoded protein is CASSLEAKVGIGNTEAFF.

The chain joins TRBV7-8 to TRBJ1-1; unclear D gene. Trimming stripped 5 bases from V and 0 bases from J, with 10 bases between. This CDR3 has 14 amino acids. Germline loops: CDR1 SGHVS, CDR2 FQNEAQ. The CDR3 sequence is CASSQMTLNTEAFF. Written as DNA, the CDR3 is TGTGCCAGCAGCCAAATGACTTTGAACACTGAAGCTTTCTTT.

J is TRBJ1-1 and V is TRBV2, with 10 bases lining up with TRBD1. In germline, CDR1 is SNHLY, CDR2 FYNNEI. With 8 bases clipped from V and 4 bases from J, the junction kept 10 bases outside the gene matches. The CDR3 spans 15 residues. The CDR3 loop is CASCDRGQRGTEAFF. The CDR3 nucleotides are TGTGCCAGCTGCGACAGGGGGCAGAGGGGCACTGAAGCTTTCTTT.

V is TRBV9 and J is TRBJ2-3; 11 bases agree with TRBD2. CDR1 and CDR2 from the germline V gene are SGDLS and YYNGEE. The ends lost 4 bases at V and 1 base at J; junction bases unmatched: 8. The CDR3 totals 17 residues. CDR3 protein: CASSKRSGLAGTDTQYF. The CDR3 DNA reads TGTGCCAGCAGCAAACGATCGGGACTAGCGGGCACAGATACGCAGTATTTT.

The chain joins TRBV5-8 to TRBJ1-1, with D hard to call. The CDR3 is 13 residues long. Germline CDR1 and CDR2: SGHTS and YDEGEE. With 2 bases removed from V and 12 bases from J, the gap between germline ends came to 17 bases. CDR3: CASSLRRTAWTFF. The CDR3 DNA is TGTGCCAGCAGCTTAAGGAGAACTGCTTGGACTTTCTTT.

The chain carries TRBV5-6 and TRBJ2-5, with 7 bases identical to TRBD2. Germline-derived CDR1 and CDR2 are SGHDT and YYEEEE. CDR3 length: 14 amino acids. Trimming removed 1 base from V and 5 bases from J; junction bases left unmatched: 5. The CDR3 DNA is TGTGCCAGCAGCTTGTTTGTGGGGGGGGAGACCCAGTACTTC. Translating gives CASSLFVGGETQYF.

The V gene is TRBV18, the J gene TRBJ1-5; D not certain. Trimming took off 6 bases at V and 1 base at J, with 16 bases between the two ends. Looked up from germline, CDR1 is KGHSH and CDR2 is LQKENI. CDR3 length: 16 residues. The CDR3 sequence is CASSTLGGLSNQPQHF. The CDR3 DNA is TGTGCCAGCTCGACCCTGGGAGGGTTAAGCAATCAGCCCCAGCATTTT.

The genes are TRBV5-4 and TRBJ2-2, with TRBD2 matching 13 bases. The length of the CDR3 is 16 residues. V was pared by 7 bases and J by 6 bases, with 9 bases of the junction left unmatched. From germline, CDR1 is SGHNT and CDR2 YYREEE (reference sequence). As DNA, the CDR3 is TGTGCCAGCCGATCCGGGACTAGCGGGGAATCCGGGGAGCTGTTTTTT. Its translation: CASRSGTSGESGELFF.

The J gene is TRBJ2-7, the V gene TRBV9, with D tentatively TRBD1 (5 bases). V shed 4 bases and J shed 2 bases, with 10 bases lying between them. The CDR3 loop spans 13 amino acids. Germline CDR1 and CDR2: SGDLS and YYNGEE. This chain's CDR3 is CASSPDSTYEQYF. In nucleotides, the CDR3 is TGTGCCAGCAGCCCTGACAGTACCTACGAGCAGTACTTC.

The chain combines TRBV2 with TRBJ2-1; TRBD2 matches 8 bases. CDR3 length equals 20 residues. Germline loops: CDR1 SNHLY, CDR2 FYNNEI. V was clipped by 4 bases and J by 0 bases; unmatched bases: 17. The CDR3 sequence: CASSAPRAGGTTFSYNEQFF. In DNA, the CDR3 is TGTGCCAGCAGTGCCCCCAGGGCGGGGGGCACCACCTTCTCCTACAATGAGCAGTTCTTC.

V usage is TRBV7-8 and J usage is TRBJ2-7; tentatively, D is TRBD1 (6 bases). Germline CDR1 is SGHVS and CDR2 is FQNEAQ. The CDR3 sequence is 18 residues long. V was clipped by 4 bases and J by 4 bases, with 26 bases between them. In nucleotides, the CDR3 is TGTGCCAGCAGCTCGACTCAACAGGGACGACCTACGATTTACGAGCAGTACTTC. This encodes CASSSTQQGRPTIYEQYF. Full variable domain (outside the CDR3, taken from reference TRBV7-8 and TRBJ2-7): GAGVSQSPRYKVAKRGQDVALRCDPISGHVSLFWYQQALGQGPEFLTYFQNEAQLDKSGLPSDRFFAERPEGSVSTLKIQRTQQEDSAVYLCASSSTQQGRPTIYEQYFGPGTRLTVT.

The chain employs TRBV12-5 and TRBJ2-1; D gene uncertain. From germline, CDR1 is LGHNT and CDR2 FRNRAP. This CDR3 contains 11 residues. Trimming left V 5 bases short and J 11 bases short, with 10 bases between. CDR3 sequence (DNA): TGTGCTAGTGGTCCAAGCCGCAAGCAGTTCTTC. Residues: CASGPSRKQFF.